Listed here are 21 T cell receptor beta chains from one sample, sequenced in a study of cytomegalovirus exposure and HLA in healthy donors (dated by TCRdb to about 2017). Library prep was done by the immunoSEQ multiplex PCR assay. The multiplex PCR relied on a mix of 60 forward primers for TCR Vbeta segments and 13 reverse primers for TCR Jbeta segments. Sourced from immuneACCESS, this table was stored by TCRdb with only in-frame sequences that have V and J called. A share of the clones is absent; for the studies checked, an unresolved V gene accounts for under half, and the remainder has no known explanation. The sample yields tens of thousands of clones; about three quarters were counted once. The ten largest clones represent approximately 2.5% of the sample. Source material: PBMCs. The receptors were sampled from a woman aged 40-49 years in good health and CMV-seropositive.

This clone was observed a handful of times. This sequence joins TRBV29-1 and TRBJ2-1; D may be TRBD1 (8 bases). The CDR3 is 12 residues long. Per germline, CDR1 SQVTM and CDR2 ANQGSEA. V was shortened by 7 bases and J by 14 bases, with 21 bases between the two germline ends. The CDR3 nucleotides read TGCAGCGCCCCGGACAGGGAGGGTTGTGAGTTCTTC. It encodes CSAPDREGCEFF.

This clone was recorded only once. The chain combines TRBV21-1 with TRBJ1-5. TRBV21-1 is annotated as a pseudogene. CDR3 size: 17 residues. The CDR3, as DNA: TGTGCCAGCAGCAAAGAGAGGCCCTCCTCCGGGGATCAGCCCCAGCATTTT. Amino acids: CASSKERPSSGDQPQHF.

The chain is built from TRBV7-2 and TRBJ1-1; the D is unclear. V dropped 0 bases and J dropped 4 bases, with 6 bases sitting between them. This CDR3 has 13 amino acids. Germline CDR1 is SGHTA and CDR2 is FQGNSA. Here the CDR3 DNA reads TGTGCCAGCAGCTTAGCGGTGGCCACTGAAGCTTTCTTT. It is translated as CASSLAVATEAFF. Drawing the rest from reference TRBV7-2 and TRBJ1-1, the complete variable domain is GAGVSQSPSNKVTEKGKDVELRCDPISGHTALYWYRQSLGQGLEFLIYFQGNSAPDKSGLPSDRFSAERTGGSVSTLTIQRTQQEDSAVYLCASSLAVATEAFFGQGTRLTVV.

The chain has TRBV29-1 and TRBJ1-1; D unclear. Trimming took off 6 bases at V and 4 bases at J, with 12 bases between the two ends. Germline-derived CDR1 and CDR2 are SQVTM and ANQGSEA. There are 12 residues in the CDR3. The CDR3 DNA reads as TGCAGCGTATCTCGGGGTCTCACTGAAGCTTTCTTT. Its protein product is CSVSRGLTEAFF.

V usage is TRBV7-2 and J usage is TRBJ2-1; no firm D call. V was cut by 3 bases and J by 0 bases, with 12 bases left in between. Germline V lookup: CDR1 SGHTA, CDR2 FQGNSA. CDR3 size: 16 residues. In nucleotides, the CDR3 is TGTGCCAGCAGCTTCCCCGGGTCGAGCTCCTACAATGAGCAGTTCTTC. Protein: CASSFPGSSSYNEQFF.

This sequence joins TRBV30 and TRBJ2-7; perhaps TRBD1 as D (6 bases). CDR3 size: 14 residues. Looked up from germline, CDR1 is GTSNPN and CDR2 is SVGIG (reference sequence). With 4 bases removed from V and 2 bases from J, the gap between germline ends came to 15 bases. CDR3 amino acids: CAWISGDLPYEQYF. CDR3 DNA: TGTGCCTGGATATCAGGGGACCTTCCCTACGAGCAGTACTTC.

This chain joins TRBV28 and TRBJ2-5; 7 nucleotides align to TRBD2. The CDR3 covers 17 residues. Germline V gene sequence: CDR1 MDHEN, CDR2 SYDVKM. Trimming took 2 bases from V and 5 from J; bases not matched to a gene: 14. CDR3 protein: CASSLAPRAGSFETQYF. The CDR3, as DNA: TGTGCCAGCAGTTTAGCTCCCCGAGCGGGGTCCTTTGAGACCCAGTACTTC.

This CDR3 is CASSPAASGGAGTDTQYF. CDR3 nucleotide sequence: TGTGCCAGCAGCCCGGCGGCTAGCGGGGGGGCCGGCACAGATACGCAGTATTTT. The gene calls are TRBV4-2 and TRBJ2-3; 12 bases match TRBD2. With 4 bases clipped from V and 1 base from J, the junction kept 9 bases outside the gene matches. The CDR3 has 18 residues. Germline V lookup: CDR1 LGHNA, CDR2 YNFKEQ.

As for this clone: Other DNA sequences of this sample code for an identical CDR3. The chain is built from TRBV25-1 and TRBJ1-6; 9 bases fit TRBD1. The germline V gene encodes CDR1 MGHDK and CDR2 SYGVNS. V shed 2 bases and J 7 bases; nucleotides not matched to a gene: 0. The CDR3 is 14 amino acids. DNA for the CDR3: TGTGCCAGCAGTGAAGGACAGGGGAATTCACCCCTCCACTTT. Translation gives CASSEGQGNSPLHF.

The CDR3 DNA reads TGTGCCAGCAGTCGAGAGTCACTAGCTAGGGACGAGCAGTACTTC. This translates into CASSRESLARDEQYF. The rearrangement uses TRBV5-4 and TRBJ2-7; D perhaps matches TRBD2 (6 bases). Trimming took off 5 bases at V and 5 bases at J, with 20 bases between the two ends. The length of the CDR3 is 15 residues. Germline CDR1 SGHNT, CDR2 YYREEE (reference sequence).

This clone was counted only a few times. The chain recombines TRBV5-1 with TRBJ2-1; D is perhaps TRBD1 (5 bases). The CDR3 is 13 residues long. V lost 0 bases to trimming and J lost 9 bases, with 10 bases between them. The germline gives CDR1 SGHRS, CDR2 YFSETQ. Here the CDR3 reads CASSLGRVGEQFF. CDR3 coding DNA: TGCGCCAGCAGCTTGGGCAGGGTCGGTGAGCAGTTCTTC.

DNA for the CDR3: TGTGCCACCGGGAGGGGGGCAGTAACCGAGCAGTACTTC. It encodes CATGRGAVTEQYF. V gene TRBV27 combines with J gene TRBJ2-7, with TRBD2 identical over 8 bases. From germline, CDR1 is MNHEY and CDR2 SMNVEV (reference sequence). The CDR3 consists of 13 residues. V dropped 10 bases and J dropped 6; count of bases not matched to a gene: 11.

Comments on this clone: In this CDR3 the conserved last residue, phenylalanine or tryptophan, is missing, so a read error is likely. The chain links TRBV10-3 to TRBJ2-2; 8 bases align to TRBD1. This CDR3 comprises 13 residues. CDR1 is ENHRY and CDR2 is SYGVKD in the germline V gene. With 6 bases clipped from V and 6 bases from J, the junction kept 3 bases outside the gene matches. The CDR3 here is CAIRETGAGELFV. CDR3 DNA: TGTGCCATCAGGGAGACAGGGGCCGGGGAGCTGTTTGTT.

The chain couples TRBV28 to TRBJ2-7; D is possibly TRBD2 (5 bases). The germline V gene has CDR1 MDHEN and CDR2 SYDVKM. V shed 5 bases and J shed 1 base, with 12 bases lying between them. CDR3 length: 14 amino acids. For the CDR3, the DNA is TGTGCCAGCAGTACCCCCGGACTTTCCTACGAGCAGTACTTC. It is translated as CASSTPGLSYEQYF.

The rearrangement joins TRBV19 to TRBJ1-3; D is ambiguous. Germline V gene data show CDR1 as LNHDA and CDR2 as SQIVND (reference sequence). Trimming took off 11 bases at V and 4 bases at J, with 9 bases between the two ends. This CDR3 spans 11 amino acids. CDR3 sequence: CAGRWGNTIYF. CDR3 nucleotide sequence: TGTGCCGGCAGATGGGGAAACACCATATATTTT.

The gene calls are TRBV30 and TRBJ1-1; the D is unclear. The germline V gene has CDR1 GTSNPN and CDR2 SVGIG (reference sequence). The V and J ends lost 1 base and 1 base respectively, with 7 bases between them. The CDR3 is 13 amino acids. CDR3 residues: CAWSAGRNTEAFF. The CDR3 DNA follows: TGTGCCTGGAGTGCGGGGAGGAACACTGAAGCTTTCTTT.

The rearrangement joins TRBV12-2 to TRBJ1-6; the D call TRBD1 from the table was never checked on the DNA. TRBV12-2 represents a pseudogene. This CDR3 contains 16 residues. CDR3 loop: CASRPVGRPAGSPLHF. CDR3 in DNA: TGTGCAAGTCGCCCAGTAGGCAGGCCAGCAGGTTCACCCCTCCACTTT.

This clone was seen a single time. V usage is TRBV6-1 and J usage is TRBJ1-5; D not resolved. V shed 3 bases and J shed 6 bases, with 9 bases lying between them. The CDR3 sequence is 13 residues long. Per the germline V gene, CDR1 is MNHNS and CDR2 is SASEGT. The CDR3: CASSDRLAQPQHF. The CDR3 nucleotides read TGTGCCAGCAGTGACAGGCTGGCTCAGCCCCAGCATTTT.

The CDR3 DNA sequence: TGTGCCAGCAGCACGCCCCGGTCGGGTAGTGAAGGTGAAGCTTTCTTT. The encoded protein is CASSTPRSGSEGEAFF. The rearrangement joins TRBV7-9 to TRBJ1-1; no reliable D call. Trimming took off 5 bases at V and 7 bases at J, with 23 bases between the two ends. The V gene's germline CDR1 is SEHNR and CDR2 FQNEAQ (reference sequence). This CDR3 comprises 16 residues. The full variable domain, its missing parts supplied by reference TRBV7-9 and TRBJ1-1, is DTGVSQNPRHKITKRGQNVTFRCDPISEHNRLYWYRQTLGQGPEFLTYFQNEAQLEKSRLLSDRFSAERPKGSFSTLEIQRTEQGDSAMYLCASSTPRSGSEGEAFFGQGTRLTVV.

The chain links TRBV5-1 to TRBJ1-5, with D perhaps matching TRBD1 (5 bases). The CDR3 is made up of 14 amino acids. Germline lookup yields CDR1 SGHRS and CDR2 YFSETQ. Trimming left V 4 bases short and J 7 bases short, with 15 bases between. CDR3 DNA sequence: TGCGCCAGCAGCCCGGAGGGCAGGGACCAGCCCCAGCATTTT. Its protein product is CASSPEGRDQPQHF. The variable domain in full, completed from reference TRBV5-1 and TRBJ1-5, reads KAGVTQTPRYLIKTRGQQVTLSCSPISGHRSVSWYQQTPGQGLQFLFEYFSETQRNKGNFPGRFSGRQFSNSRSEMNVSTLELGDSALYLCASSPEGRDQPQHFGDGTRLSIL.

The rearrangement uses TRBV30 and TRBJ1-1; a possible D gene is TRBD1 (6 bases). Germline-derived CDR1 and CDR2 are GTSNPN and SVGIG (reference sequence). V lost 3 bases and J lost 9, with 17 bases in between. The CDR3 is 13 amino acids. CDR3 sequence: CAWRTGSAVKAFF. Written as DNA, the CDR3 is TGTGCCTGGAGGACAGGCTCGGCAGTTAAAGCTTTCTTT.